Below are 30 T cell receptor beta chains sequenced from a single sample in a study. Treg sorting used a CD4+CD25+CD127-/low gate. TCRdb called the 5' RACE reads again in MiXCR, with one record for every CDR3 protein. The sample contains about 9,000 distinct CDR3 sequences, approximately 45% of which appear only once. The sequenced material came from Tregs sorted from a lymph node. The receptors derive from a female donor with breast cancer.

The J gene is TRBJ2-2, the V gene TRBV9; D gene ambiguous. The V end was cut by 0 bases, the J end by 3 bases, with 9 bases between. Germline-derived CDR1 and CDR2 are SGDLS and YYNGEE. The length of the CDR3 is 15 residues. This CDR3 is CASSVGPGDTGELFF. The CDR3 region has the DNA TGTGCCAGCAGCGTAGGGCCGGGTGACACCGGGGAGCTGTTTTTT.

By sample share, this clonotype is medium-sized (0.01 to 0.1%). This chain connects TRBV6-5 to TRBJ2-7; TRBD1 aligns across 8 bases. The CDR3 consists of 14 residues. In germline, CDR1 is MNHEY, CDR2 SVGAGI. With 2 bases clipped from V and 2 bases from J, the junction kept 2 bases outside the gene matches. Here the CDR3 DNA reads TGTGCCAGCAGTTACGTGGGACAGGCCTACGAGCAGTACTTC. Its protein product is CASSYVGQAYEQYF.

This clonotype was seen only a few times. The chain links TRBV9 to TRBJ2-3, with no clear D. Germline V CDR1 and CDR2: SGDLS, YYNGEE. Trimming left V 4 bases short and J 0 bases short, with 9 bases between. The CDR3 runs 14 residues. CDR3 protein: CASSTTVSTDTQYF. CDR3 DNA: TGTGCCAGCAGCACAACGGTCAGCACAGATACGCAGTATTTT.

The chain has TRBV2 and TRBJ1-1; D gene uncertain. V lost 2 bases and J lost 5, with 12 bases in between. Germline CDR1 and CDR2: SNHLY and FYNNEI. The length of the CDR3 is 14 residues. Written as DNA, the CDR3 is TGTGCCAGCAGTGAATTGTCGGGAGAGACTGAAGCTTTCTTT. Translating it yields CASSELSGETEAFF.

V usage is TRBV6-5 and J usage is TRBJ1-2; tentatively, D is TRBD1 (6 bases). Germline CDR1 reads MNHEY; CDR2 reads SVGAGI. The ends were cut back, 0 bases at V and 6 bases at J, with 20 bases in the middle. CDR3 length: 17 amino acids. CDR3 sequence reads: CASSYSWQGSLIDGYTF. The DNA for the CDR3 is TGTGCCAGCAGTTACTCCTGGCAGGGGAGTTTGATTGATGGCTACACCTTC.

The V call is TRBV12-3 or TRBV12-4, the J call TRBJ1-6; D unclear. The CDR3 has 16 residues. Trimming cost V 5 bases and J 2 bases, with 13 bases left between them. The CDR3 here is CASSPARGPYNSPLHF. As DNA, the CDR3 is TGTGCCAGCAGTCCTGCCCGGGGTCCCTATAATTCACCCCTCCACTTT.

The chain has TRBV6-5 and TRBJ2-1; D could derive from TRBD1 or TRBD2 (6 bases each). This CDR3 comprises 15 residues. Per germline, CDR1 MNHEY and CDR2 SVGAGI. The ends were cut back, 5 bases at V and 6 bases at J, with 17 bases in the middle. In DNA form, the CDR3 reads TGTGCCAGCAGTCCATATAGCGGAGGGGGCAATGAGCAGTTCTTC. Translated: CASSPYSGGGNEQFF.

Concerning this clonotype itself: Just one base apart from a much larger clone, this may be a read error. The chain joins TRBV6-5 to TRBJ2-3; D not certain. The CDR3 runs to 15 residues. Germline loops: CDR1 MNHEY, CDR2 SVGAGI. For the CDR3, the DNA is TGTGCCAGCAGTGCCGACATAGACAACACAGATGCGCAGTATTTT. Translating it yields CASSADIDNTDAQYF.

About this clonotype: At one end the junction does not follow the germline gene, possibly because of a read error. The rearrangement joins TRBV7-9 to TRBJ2-3; 9 nucleotides match TRBD2. This CDR3 region has 14 residues. Per germline, CDR1 SEHNR and CDR2 FQNEAQ (reference sequence). This CDR3 is CASLRREGTDKQYF. As DNA, the CDR3 is TGTGCCAGCTTGCGGCGGGAGGGCACAGATAAGCAGTATTTT. Variable domain in full (rest from reference TRBV7-9 and TRBJ2-3): DTGVSQNPRHKITKRGQNVTFRCDPISEHNRLYWYRQTLGQGPEFLTYFQNEAQLEKSRLLSDRFSAERPKGSFSTLEIQRTEQGDSAMYLCASLRREGTDKQYFGPGTRLTVL.

V gene TRBV20-1 combines with J gene TRBJ2-3; D gene ambiguous. Germline V gives CDR1 DFQATT, CDR2 SNEGSKA (reference sequence). This CDR3 has 17 amino acids. Trimming removed 5 bases at V and 0 bases at J, with 21 bases between. The CDR3, as DNA: TGCAGTGCTCCCTCCGATCCGCTCAGGATTAGCACAGATACGCAGTATTTT. Encoded protein: CSAPSDPLRISTDTQYF.

The V call is TRBV7-1, the J call TRBJ2-3, with 8 bases lining up with TRBD1. TRBV7-1 is an open reading frame whose function is uncertain. This CDR3 region has 14 residues. V dropped 3 bases and J dropped 6; count of bases not matched to a gene: 5. DNA for the CDR3: TGTGCCAGCAGCTCGGGACAGGTCAGGGATACGCAGTATTTT. Protein: CASSSGQVRDTQYF.

This clonotype came up a few times. The DNA for the CDR3 is TGCGCCAGCAGCTTGGAGGCTAGCGGGGACCATGAGCAGTTCTTC. Translated, it gives CASSLEASGDHEQFF. J is TRBJ2-1 and V is TRBV5-1; 9 bases are a match to TRBD2. The CDR3 runs to 15 residues. Germline CDR1 is SGHRS and CDR2 is YFSETQ. The trim removed 0 bases at V and 8 bases at J, leaving 6 bases unmatched.

The V and J genes are TRBV5-1 and TRBJ2-7; D is possibly TRBD2 (6 bases). Trimming pared 1 base from V and 4 bases from J, leaving 15 bases between. The germline gives CDR1 SGHRS, CDR2 YFSETQ. The CDR3 sequence is 15 residues long. CDR3 loop: CASSLLAGSLYEQYF. The CDR3 DNA reads TGCGCCAGCAGCTTGCTCGCGGGGAGTTTATACGAGCAGTACTTC.

V and J are TRBV6-1 and TRBJ1-2, with D unclear. This CDR3 is 14 amino acids long. CDR1 and CDR2 from the germline V gene are MNHNS and SASEGT. The V gene lost 4 bases and the J gene lost 0 bases, with 9 bases spanning the gap. The CDR3 nucleotides read TGTGCCAGCAGTGTCTACGTAGCTAACTATGGCTACACCTTC. It translates to CASSVYVANYGYTF.

The chain is built from TRBV5-4 and TRBJ2-3; D unclear. The germline gives CDR1 SGHNT, CDR2 YYREEE (reference sequence). The CDR3 has 13 amino acids. Trimming cost V 1 base and J 5 bases, with 8 bases left between them. The CDR3 bases are TGTGCCAGCAGCTTGCCAGTTTTAGATACGCAGTATTTT. Translation: CASSLPVLDTQYF.

This chain links TRBV11-3 with TRBJ2-7; D gene uncertain. The CDR3 extends over 16 amino acids. Trimming shortened V by 7 bases and J by 3 bases, and 22 bases separated the two germline ends. The V gene's germline CDR1 is SGHNT and CDR2 YENEEA. Here the CDR3 DNA reads TGTGCCAGCACCCAAACGGATGACGAGTGGGTCTACGAGCAGTACTTC. Translation: CASTQTDDEWVYEQYF.

V and J are TRBV4-1 and TRBJ1-2; TRBD1 might be the D (6 bases). The CDR3 contains 15 residues. Trimming removed 0 bases from V and 2 bases from J, with 10 bases in between. Looked up from germline, CDR1 is MGHRA and CDR2 is YSYEKL. CDR3 residues: CASSQEKGTNYGYTF. In DNA form, the CDR3 reads TGCGCCAGCAGCCAAGAGAAGGGGACAAACTATGGCTACACCTTC.

This CDR3 is CASRLTLDSYNEQFF. As DNA, the CDR3 is TGTGCCAGCCGCCTCACCCTGGACAGCTACAATGAGCAGTTCTTC. J is TRBJ2-1 and V is TRBV6-5, with D maybe TRBD1 (6 bases). V dropped 8 bases and J dropped 3 bases, with 17 bases sitting between them. The germline V gene encodes CDR1 MNHEY and CDR2 SVGAGI. The CDR3 consists of 15 residues.

This clonotype was counted a few times. The rearrangement links TRBV20-1 to TRBJ1-1; D is perhaps TRBD1 (5 bases). Trimming took 1 base from V and 1 from J, leaving 7 bases between them. CDR1 is DFQATT and CDR2 is SNEGSKA in the germline V gene (reference sequence). The CDR3 contains 13 residues. CDR3 residues: CSARAGQNTEAFF. CDR3 coding DNA: TGCAGTGCTAGAGCAGGACAGAACACTGAAGCTTTCTTT.

This clonotype has only one observation. J is TRBJ2-1 and V is TRBV12-3 or TRBV12-4; D remains unclear. V shed 5 bases and J shed 9 bases, with 8 bases lying between them. The length of the CDR3 is 11 residues. The CDR3 protein is CASSPQSEQFF. CDR3 nucleotide sequence: TGTGCCAGCAGTCCCCAGAGTGAGCAGTTCTTC.

The table lists this clonotype with a few counts. The rearrangement uses TRBV7-9 and TRBJ2-7; the match to TRBD2 covers 13 bases. Germline V gives CDR1 SEHNR, CDR2 FQNEAQ (reference sequence). V dropped 6 bases and J dropped 5; count of bases not matched to a gene: 7. The CDR3 contains 15 residues. CDR3 region: CASSSLAGGPDEQYF. The CDR3 nucleotides read TGTGCCAGCAGTTCACTAGCGGGAGGGCCGGACGAGCAGTACTTC.

A word on this clonotype: Its ends do not fully match the called genes, so a read error is possible. The chain has TRBV13 and TRBJ1-5, with D tentatively TRBD1 (6 bases). This CDR3 has 15 residues. Germline CDR1 reads PRHDT; CDR2 reads FYEKMQ (reference sequence). CDR3 loop: CASSVGGGLNQPQHF. The CDR3 bases are TGTGCCAGCAGCGTAGGGGGTGGGCTCAATCAGCCCCAGCATTTT.

The chain uses TRBV27 and TRBJ2-7; 10 bases are shared with TRBD2. V was clipped by 7 bases and J by 2 bases; unmatched bases: 11. CDR1 MNHEY and CDR2 SMNVEV come from the germline V gene (reference sequence). CDR3 length: 16 amino acids. The CDR3 is CASTPVELAGTYEQYF. Here the CDR3 DNA reads TGTGCCAGCACCCCTGTAGAACTAGCGGGGACCTACGAGCAGTACTTC.

The chain combines TRBV7-6 with TRBJ2-7; no firm D call. Trimming removed 0 bases from V and 2 bases from J, with 11 bases in between. The CDR3 length is 15 residues. In germline, CDR1 is SGHVS, CDR2 FNYEAQ. CDR3 residues: CASSLAPGQAYEQYF. The CDR3 DNA follows: TGTGCCAGCAGCTTAGCGCCGGGTCAGGCCTACGAGCAGTACTTC.

The gene calls are TRBV9 and TRBJ1-1; tentatively, D is TRBD1 (6 bases). Trimming left V 0 bases short and J 3 bases short, with 12 bases between. CDR3 length equals 15 residues. CDR1 SGDLS and CDR2 YYNGEE come from the germline V gene. The CDR3 DNA sequence: TGTGCCAGCAGCGTAGACGGGGGCCCGGACACTGAAGCTTTCTTT. This encodes CASSVDGGPDTEAFF.

The V call is TRBV7-9, the J call TRBJ1-2; no firm D call. Per the germline V gene, CDR1 is SEHNR and CDR2 is FQNEAQ (reference sequence). Trimming took 5 bases from V and 4 from J, leaving 17 bases between them. This CDR3 is built from 15 residues. This chain's CDR3 is CASSDYFDTIYGYTF. CDR3 DNA: TGTGCCAGCAGCGACTACTTTGACACAATCTATGGCTACACCTTC.

This chain joins TRBV5-6 and TRBJ1-5; possibly TRBD1 for D (5 bases). The CDR3 spans 15 residues. V lost 0 bases and J 4 bases, leaving 11 bases between the germline ends. The germline V gene has CDR1 SGHDT and CDR2 YYEEEE. The CDR3 spells CASSLVFGGNQPQHF. The CDR3 DNA follows: TGTGCCAGCAGCTTGGTTTTCGGGGGTAATCAGCCCCAGCATTTT. The variable domain in full, completed from reference TRBV5-6 and TRBJ1-5, reads DAGVTQSPTHLIKTRGQQVTLRCSPKSGHDTVSWYQQALGQGPQFIFQYYEEEERQRGNFPDRFSGHQFPNYSSELNVNALLLGDSALYLCASSLVFGGNQPQHFGDGTRLSIL.

In this sample, this clonotype turned up a few times. The chain is built from TRBV11-2 and TRBJ2-1; the D gene is possibly TRBD1 (6 bases). Germline CDR1 reads SGHAT; CDR2 reads FQNNGV. The CDR3 extends over 16 amino acids. Trimming stripped 5 bases from V and 5 bases from J, with 19 bases between. CDR3 in DNA: TGTGCCAGCAGCCTAACTTCAGGGGCGCCCGACAATGAGCAGTTCTTC. As protein: CASSLTSGAPDNEQFF.

This clonotype came up once. The chain couples TRBV4-1 to TRBJ2-1; tentative D call: TRBD1 (5 bases). CDR1 MGHRA and CDR2 YSYEKL come from the germline V gene. This CDR3 spans 14 amino acids. Trimming removed 6 bases from V and 3 bases from J, with 12 bases in between. CDR3 coding DNA: TGCGCCAGCAGACGGGCAGGGAACTACAATGAGCAGTTCTTC. Translation: CASRRAGNYNEQFF.

The chain uses TRBV4-2 and TRBJ1-1; no definite D call. Trimming removed 0 bases at V and 1 base at J, with 9 bases between. Germline V lookup: CDR1 LGHNA, CDR2 YNFKEQ. The CDR3 has 15 amino acids. The CDR3 loop is CASSQEKFGNTEAFF. The CDR3 DNA reads TGTGCCAGCAGCCAAGAAAAATTTGGGAACACTGAAGCTTTCTTT.